One and the same sample provided the 6 T cell receptor beta chains below, sequenced in a study of T cell responses to AZD1222 COVID-19 vaccine. Profiling relied on immunoSEQ multiplex PCR, and the TCRdb table lists in-frame clones only, not all of them. The sample holds roughly 100,000 clones, around 91% seen once. Sequencing was performed on peripheral blood, taken on day 0 of AZD1222 vaccination. All receptors come from an adult in good health.

The chain has TRBV27 and TRBJ1-6, with 7 bases that match TRBD1. The CDR3 is made up of 13 amino acids. Germline V gene data show CDR1 as MNHEY and CDR2 as SMNVEV (reference sequence). V shed 5 bases, J shed 9 bases, and the junction held 4 bases outside the gene matches. CDR3 amino acids: CASSRGTASPLHF. The CDR3 region has the DNA TGTGCCAGCAGTCGAGGGACAGCTTCACCCCTCCACTTT.

The chain links TRBV7-9 to TRBJ1-5; weak D call: TRBD1 (5 bases). Trimming pared 5 bases from V and 1 base from J, leaving 21 bases between. Germline V lookup: CDR1 SEHNR, CDR2 FQNEAQ (reference sequence). CDR3 length equals 18 residues. The CDR3 DNA reads TGTGCCAGCAGCCAGCCCCTTGCAGGGACCAAGAGCAATCAGCCCCAGCATTTT. Translated: CASSQPLAGTKSNQPQHF. Complete variable domain (other parts from reference TRBV7-9 and TRBJ1-5): DTGVSQNPRHKITKRGQNVTFRCDPISEHNRLYWYRQTLGQGPEFLTYFQNEAQLEKSRLLSDRFSAERPKGSFSTLEIQRTEQGDSAMYLCASSQPLAGTKSNQPQHFGDGTRLSIL.

The J gene is TRBJ2-1, the V gene TRBV10-3; D remains unclear. CDR3 length equals 13 residues. Germline CDR1 reads ENHRY; CDR2 reads SYGVKD. V lost 10 bases to trimming and J lost 10 bases, with 20 bases between them. CDR3 in amino acids: CATSHAGRREQFF. The CDR3 region has the DNA TGTGCCACCTCGCACGCCGGACGAAGGGAGCAGTTCTTC.

The V and J genes are TRBV19 and TRBJ2-7, with D unclear. V was trimmed by 6 bases and J by 6 bases, leaving 12 bases between them. Looked up from germline, CDR1 is LNHDA and CDR2 is SQIVND (reference sequence). The CDR3 spans 12 residues. The CDR3 bases are TGTGCCAGTAGGGACGGCACCACCGAGCAGTACTTC. Translation: CASRDGTTEQYF.

V gene TRBV18 combines with J gene TRBJ1-2, with D possibly matching TRBD1 (5 bases). The germline V gene has CDR1 KGHSH and CDR2 LQKENI. V lost 3 bases to trimming and J lost 8 bases, with 19 bases between them. This CDR3 spans 15 amino acids. In DNA form, the CDR3 reads TGTGCCAGCTCACCCCCGGGGGGTGTTGATTGGGGCTACACCTTC. Its protein product is CASSPPGGVDWGYTF. Full variable domain (missing parts from reference TRBV18 and TRBJ1-2): NAGVMQNPRHLVRRRGQEARLRCSPMKGHSHVYWYRQLPEEGLKFMVYLQKENIIDESGMPKERFSAEFPKEGPSILRIQQVVRGDSAAYFCASSPPGGVDWGYTFGSGTRLTVV.

The chain recombines TRBV6-2 or TRBV6-3 with TRBJ1-1; D is possibly TRBD1 (5 bases). In germline, CDR1 is MNHEY, CDR2 SVGEGT. The germline V and J ends were trimmed by 3 bases and 4 bases, with 12 bases remaining between them. This CDR3 contains 14 residues. The chain's CDR3 is CASSYAWGGTEAFF. The CDR3 nucleotides read TGTGCCAGCAGTTATGCCTGGGGCGGCACTGAAGCTTTCTTT.